This T cell receptor (beta chain) derives from a study of HIV-infected children after antiretroviral therapy interruption. In the study overall: Interruption-arm sampling covered weeks 0, 12, interruption end (24 or 48), and about 3 years post-study.

A 3' RACE protocol on RNA, with unique molecular identifiers, produced the TCR library. TCRdb passed the 3' RACE reads through MiXCR, listing each CDR3 protein once. The sample contains more than 85,000 distinct CDR3 sequences, under 8% of which appear only once. This clonotype was detected many times. Treatment given: PENTA 11 planned treatment interruption arm or continuous ART arm. CDR3 length: 15 residues. The V gene's germline CDR1 is MNHEY and CDR2 SMNVEV (reference sequence). Unmatched junction bases numbered 10, after V lost 8 bases and J lost 4 bases. The chain carries TRBV27 and TRBJ1-1, with 10 bases aligning to TRBD1. The sample consisted of CD45RA+ CD4+ T cells from PBMCs, pooled from several time points, taken from a donor given antiretroviral therapy, either interrupted or continuous. Specified subset: naive CD4+ CD45RA+ CD45RO- T cells. The clonotype originates from a pool of human donors with HIV. The CDR3 region is CASEAAWTGGTEAFF. CDR3 sequence (DNA): TGTGCCAGCGAAGCTGCGTGGACAGGGGGCACTGAAGCTTTCTTT.